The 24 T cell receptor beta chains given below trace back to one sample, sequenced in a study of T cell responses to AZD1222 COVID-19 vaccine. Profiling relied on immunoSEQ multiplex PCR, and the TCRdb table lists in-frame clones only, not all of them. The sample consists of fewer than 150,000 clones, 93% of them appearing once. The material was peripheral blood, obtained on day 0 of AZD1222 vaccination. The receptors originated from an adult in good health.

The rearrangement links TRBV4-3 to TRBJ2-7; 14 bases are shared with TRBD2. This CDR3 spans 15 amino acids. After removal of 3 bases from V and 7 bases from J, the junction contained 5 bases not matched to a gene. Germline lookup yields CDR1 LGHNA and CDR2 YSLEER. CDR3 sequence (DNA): TGCGCCAGCAGCCATAGACTAGCGGGAGGGAGAGAGCAGTACTTC. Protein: CASSHRLAGGREQYF.

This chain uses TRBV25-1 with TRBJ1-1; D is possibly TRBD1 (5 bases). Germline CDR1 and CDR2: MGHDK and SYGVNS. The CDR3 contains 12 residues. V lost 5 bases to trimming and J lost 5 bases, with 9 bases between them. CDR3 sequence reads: CASSPGRTEAFF. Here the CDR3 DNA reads TGTGCCAGCAGTCCAGGGCGTACTGAAGCTTTCTTT.

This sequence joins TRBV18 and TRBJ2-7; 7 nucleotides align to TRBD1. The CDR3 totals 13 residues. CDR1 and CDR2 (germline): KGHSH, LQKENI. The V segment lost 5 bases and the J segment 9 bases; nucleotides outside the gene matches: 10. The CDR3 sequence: CASSEDRQGVQYF. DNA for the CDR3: TGTGCCAGCTCAGAGGACAGGCAGGGCGTGCAGTACTTC.

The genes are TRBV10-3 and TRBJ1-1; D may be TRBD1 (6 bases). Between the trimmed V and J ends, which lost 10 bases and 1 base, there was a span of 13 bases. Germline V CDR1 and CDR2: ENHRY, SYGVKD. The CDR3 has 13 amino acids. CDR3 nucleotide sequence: TGTGCCACCGCGGACAGCGCGAACACTGAAGCTTTCTTT. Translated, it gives CATADSANTEAFF.

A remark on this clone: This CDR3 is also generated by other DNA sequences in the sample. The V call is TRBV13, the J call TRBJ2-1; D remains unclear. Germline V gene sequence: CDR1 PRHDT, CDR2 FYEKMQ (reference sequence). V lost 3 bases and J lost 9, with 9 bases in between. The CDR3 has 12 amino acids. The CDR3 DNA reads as TGTGCCAGCAGCTTGCCTCTGGGTGAGCAGTTCTTC. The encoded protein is CASSLPLGEQFF.

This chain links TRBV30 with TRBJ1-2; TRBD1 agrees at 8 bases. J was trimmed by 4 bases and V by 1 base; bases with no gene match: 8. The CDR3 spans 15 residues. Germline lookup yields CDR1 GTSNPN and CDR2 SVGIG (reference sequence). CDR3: CAWSGNQGASYGYTF. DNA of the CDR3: TGTGCCTGGAGTGGAAATCAGGGGGCCTCCTATGGCTACACCTTC. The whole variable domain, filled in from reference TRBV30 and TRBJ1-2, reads SQTIHQWPATLVQPVGSPLSLECTVEGTSNPNLYWYRQAAGRGLQLLFYSVGIGQISSEVPQNLSASRPQDRQFILSSKKLLLSDSGFYLCAWSGNQGASYGYTFGSGTRLTVV.

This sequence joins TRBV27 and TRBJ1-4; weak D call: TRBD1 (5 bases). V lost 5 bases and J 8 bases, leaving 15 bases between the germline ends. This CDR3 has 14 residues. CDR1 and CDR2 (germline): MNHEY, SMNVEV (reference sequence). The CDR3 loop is CASSHRGGVEKLFF. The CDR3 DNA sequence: TGTGCCAGCAGTCACCGGGGCGGTGTGGAAAAACTGTTTTTT.

In nucleotides, the CDR3 is TGTGCCAGTAGTAACCGACAGGGAAACCAGCCAAACACTGAAGCTTTCTTT. Translating it yields CASSNRQGNQPNTEAFF. The rearrangement links TRBV19 to TRBJ1-1, with 7 bases lining up with TRBD1. Germline V gene data show CDR1 as LNHDA and CDR2 as SQIVND (reference sequence). V was clipped by 4 bases and J by 2 bases; unmatched bases: 13. This CDR3 contains 17 residues.

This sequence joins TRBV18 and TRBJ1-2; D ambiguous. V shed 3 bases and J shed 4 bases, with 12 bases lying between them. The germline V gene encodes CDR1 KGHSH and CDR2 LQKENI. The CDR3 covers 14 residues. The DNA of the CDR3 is TGTGCCAGCTCACCGCCCAGTCTACTCTATGGCTACACCTTC. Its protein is CASSPPSLLYGYTF.

The CDR3 DNA is TGTGCCAGCTCTCCCATAGCGGGAGGATTCAACTCTGGGGCCAACGTCCTGACTTTC. Protein product: CASSPIAGGFNSGANVLTF. V and J are TRBV18 and TRBJ2-6, with 10 bases aligning to TRBD2. V trimming: 6 bases; J trimming: 0 bases; junction bases outside the gene matches: 11. Germline values: CDR1 KGHSH, CDR2 LQKENI. The CDR3 is 19 residues long. Drawing the rest from reference TRBV18 and TRBJ2-6, the complete variable domain is NAGVMQNPRHLVRRRGQEARLRCSPMKGHSHVYWYRQLPEEGLKFMVYLQKENIIDESGMPKERFSAEFPKEGPSILRIQQVVRGDSAAYFCASSPIAGGFNSGANVLTFGAGSRLTVL.

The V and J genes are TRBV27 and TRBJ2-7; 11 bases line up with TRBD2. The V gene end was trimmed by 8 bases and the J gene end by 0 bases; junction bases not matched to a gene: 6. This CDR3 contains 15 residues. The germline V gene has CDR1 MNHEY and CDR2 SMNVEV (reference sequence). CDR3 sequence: CASGKTSGDSYEQYF. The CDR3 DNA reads TGTGCCAGCGGGAAGACTAGCGGGGACTCCTACGAGCAGTACTTC.

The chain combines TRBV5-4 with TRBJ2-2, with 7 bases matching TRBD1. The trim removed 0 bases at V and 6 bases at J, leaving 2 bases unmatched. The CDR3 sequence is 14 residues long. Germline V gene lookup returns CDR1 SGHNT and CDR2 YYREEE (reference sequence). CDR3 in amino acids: CASSLGQGAGELFF. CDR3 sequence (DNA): TGTGCCAGCAGCTTGGGGCAGGGGGCCGGGGAGCTGTTTTTT.

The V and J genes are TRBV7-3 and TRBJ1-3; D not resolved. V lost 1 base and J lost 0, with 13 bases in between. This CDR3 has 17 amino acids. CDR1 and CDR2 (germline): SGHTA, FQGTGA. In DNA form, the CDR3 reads TGTGCCAGCAGCTTAATTCCCAGCCCCAACTCTGGAAACACCATATATTTT. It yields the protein CASSLIPSPNSGNTIYF.

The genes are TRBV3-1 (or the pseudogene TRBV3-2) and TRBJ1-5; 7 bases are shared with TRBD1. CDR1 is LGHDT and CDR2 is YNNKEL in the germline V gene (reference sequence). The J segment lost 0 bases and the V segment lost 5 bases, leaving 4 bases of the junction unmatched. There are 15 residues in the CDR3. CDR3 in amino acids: CASSARQGSNQPQHF. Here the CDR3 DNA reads TGTGCCAGCAGCGCAAGACAGGGTAGCAATCAGCCCCAGCATTTT.

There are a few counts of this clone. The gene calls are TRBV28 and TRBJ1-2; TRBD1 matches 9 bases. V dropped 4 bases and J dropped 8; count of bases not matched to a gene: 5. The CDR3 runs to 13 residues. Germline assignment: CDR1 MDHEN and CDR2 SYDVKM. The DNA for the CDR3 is TGTGCCAGCAGTTCCGGACAGGGGTTAGGCTACACCTTC. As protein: CASSSGQGLGYTF.

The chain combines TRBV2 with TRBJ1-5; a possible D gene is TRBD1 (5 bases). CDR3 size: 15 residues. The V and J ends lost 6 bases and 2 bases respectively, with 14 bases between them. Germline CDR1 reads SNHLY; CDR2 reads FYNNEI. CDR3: CASRGTAGGNQPQHF. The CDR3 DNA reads TGTGCCAGCAGAGGGACGGCCGGGGGCAATCAGCCCCAGCATTTT.

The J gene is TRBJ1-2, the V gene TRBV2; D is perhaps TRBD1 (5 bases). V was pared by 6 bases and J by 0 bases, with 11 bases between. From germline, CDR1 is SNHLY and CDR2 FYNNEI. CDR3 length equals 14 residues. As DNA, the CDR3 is TGTGCCAGCAGCCGGGACCTAGCTAACTATGGCTACACCTTC. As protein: CASSRDLANYGYTF.

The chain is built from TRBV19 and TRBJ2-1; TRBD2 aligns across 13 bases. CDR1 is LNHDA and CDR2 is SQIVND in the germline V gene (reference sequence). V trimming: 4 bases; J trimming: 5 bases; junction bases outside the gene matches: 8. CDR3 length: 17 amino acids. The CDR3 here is CASSTPGLAGSHNEQFF. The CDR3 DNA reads TGTGCCAGTAGTACACCGGGACTAGCGGGGAGCCACAATGAGCAGTTCTTC.

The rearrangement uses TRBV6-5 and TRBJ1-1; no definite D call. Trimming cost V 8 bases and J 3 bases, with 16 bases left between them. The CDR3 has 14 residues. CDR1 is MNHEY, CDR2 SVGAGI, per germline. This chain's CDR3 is CASSTLRVHTEAFF. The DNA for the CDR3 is TGTGCCAGCTCCACCCTCCGTGTCCACACTGAAGCTTTCTTT.

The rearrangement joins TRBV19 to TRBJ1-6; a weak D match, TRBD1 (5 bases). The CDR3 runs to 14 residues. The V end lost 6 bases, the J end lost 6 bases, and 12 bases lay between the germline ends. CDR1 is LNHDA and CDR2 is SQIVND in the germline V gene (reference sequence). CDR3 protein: CASRLDSANSPLHF. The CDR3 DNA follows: TGTGCCAGTAGGCTTGACAGCGCTAATTCACCCCTCCACTTT.

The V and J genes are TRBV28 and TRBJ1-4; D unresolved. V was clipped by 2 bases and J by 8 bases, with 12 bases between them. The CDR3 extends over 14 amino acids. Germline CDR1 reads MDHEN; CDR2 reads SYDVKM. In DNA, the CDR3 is TGTGCCAGCAGTTTAGAGTCGGGGTGGGAAAAACTGTTTTTT. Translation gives CASSLESGWEKLFF.

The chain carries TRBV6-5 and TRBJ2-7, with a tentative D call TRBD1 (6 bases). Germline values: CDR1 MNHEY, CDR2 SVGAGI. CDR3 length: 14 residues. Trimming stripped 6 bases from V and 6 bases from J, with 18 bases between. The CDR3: CASSLYSGQGEQYF. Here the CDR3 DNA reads TGTGCCAGCAGCCTATATTCGGGACAAGGCGAGCAGTACTTC.

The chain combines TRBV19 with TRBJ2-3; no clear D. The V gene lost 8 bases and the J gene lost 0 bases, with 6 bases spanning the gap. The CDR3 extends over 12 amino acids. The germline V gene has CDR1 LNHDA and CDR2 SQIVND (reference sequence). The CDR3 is CASRASTDTQYF. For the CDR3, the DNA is TGTGCCAGTCGGGCTAGCACAGATACGCAGTATTTT. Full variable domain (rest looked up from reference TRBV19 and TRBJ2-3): DGGITQSPKYLFRKEGQNVTLSCEQNLNHDAMYWYRQDPGQGLRLIYYSQIVNDFQKGDIAEGYSVSREKKESFPLTVTSAQKNPTAFYLCASRASTDTQYFGPGTRLTVL.

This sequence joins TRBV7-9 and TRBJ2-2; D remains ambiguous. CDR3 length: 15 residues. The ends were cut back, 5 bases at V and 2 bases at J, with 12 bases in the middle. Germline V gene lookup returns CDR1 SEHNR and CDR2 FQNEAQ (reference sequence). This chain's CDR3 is CASSTPHTNTGELFF. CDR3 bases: TGTGCCAGCAGCACCCCTCACACTAACACCGGGGAGCTGTTTTTT.